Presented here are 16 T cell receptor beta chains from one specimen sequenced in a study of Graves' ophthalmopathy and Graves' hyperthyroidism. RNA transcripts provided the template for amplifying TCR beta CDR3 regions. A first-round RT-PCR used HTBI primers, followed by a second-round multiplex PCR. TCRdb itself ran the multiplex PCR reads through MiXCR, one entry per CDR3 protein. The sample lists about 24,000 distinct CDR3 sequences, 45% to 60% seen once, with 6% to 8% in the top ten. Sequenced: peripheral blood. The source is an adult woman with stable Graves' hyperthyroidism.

CDR3 bases: TGTGCCAGCAGTTTTAACAGGGGGCTCCACTTT. Protein: CASSFNRGLHF. The chain combines TRBV28 with TRBJ1-6; 8 nucleotides line up with TRBD1. Germline trimming cut 3 bases from V and 16 bases from J; bases unmatched to any gene: 2. CDR1 is MDHEN, CDR2 SYDVKM, per germline. This CDR3 is 11 amino acids long.

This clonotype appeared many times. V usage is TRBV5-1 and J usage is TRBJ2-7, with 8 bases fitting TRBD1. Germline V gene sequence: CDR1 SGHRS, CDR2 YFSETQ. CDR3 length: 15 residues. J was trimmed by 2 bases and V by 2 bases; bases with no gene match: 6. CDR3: CASSLPGQDTYEQYF. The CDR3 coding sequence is TGCGCCAGCAGCTTACCGGGACAGGATACCTACGAGCAGTACTTC.

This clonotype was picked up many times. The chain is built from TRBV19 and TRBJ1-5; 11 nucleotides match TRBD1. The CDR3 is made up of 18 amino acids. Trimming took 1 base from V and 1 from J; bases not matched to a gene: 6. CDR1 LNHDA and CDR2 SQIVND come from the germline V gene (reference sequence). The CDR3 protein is CASSIAPGTGGSNQPQHF. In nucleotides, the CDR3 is TGTGCCAGTAGTATAGCCCCCGGGACAGGGGGGAGCAATCAGCCCCAGCATTTT.

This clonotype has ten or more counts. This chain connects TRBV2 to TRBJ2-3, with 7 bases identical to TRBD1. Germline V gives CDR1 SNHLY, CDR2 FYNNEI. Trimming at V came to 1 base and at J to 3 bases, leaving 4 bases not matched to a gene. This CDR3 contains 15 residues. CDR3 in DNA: TGTGCCAGCAGTGAAGGGCAGGGGGATACAGATACGCAGTATTTT. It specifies CASSEGQGDTDTQYF.

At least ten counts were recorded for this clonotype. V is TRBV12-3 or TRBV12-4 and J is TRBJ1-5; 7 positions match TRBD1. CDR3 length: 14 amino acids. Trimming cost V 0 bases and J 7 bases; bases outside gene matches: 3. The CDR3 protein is CASSLAGGGQPQHF. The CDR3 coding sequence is TGTGCCAGCAGTTTAGCAGGGGGCGGACAGCCCCAGCATTTT.

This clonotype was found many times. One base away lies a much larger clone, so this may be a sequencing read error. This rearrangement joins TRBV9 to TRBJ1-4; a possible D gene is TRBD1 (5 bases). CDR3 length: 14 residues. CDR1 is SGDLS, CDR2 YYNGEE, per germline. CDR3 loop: CASSVGGEYEKLLF. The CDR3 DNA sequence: TGTGCCAGCAGCGTAGGGGGCGAATACGAAAAACTGCTTTTT.

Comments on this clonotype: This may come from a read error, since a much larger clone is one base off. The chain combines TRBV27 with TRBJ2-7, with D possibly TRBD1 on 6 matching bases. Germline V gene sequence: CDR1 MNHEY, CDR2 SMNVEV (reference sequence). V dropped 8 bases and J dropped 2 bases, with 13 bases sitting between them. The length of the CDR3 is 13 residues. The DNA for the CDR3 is TGTGCCAGCGGTAAGGGGGACGCCTACGAGCAGTACTTC. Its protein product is CASGKGDAYEQYF.

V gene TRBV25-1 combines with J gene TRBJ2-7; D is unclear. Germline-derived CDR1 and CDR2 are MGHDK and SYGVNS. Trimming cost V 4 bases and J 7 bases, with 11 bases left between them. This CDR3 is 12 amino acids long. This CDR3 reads CASSGSRWEQYF. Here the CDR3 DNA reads TGTGCCAGCAGTGGCTCCAGGTGGGAGCAGTACTTC.

CDR3 bases: TGCAGTGCTAGTGGGGGACTCTTCGAGCAGTACTTC. It is translated as CSASGGLFEQYF. This chain joins TRBV20-1 and TRBJ2-7; possibly TRBD2 for D (6 bases). In germline, CDR1 is DFQATT, CDR2 SNEGSKA (reference sequence). The length of the CDR3 is 12 residues. The germline V and J ends were trimmed by 3 bases and 6 bases, with 12 bases remaining between them.

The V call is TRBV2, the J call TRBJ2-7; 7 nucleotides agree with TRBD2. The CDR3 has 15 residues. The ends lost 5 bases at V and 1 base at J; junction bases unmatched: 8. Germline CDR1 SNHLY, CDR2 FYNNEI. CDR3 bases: TGTGCCAGCAGTCCGAGCGGGACTACTTCCTACGAGCAGTACTTC. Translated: CASSPSGTTSYEQYF.

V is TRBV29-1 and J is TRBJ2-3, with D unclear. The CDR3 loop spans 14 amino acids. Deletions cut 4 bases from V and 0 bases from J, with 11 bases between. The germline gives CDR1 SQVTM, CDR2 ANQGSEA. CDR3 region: CSVGLGSSTDTQYF. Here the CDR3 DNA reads TGCAGCGTTGGTTTGGGATCTAGCACAGATACGCAGTATTTT.

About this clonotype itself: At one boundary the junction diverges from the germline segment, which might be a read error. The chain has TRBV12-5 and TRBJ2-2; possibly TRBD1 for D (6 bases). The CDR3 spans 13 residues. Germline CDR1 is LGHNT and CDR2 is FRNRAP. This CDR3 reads CASGKRDTGERFF. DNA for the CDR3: TGTGCTAGTGGAAAGAGGGACACCGGGGAGCGGTTTTTT.

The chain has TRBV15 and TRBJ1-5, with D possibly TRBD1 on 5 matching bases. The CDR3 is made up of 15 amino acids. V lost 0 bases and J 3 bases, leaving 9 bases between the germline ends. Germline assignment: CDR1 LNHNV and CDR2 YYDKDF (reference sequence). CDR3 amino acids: CATSRDLGVNQPQHF. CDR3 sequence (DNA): TGTGCCACCAGCAGAGATTTGGGGGTCAATCAGCCCCAGCATTTT.

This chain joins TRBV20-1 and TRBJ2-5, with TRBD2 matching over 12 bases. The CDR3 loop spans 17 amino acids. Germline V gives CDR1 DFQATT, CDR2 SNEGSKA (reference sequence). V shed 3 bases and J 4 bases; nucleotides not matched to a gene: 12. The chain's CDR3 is CSASKASGREWRETQYF. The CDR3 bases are TGCAGTGCTAGTAAGGCTAGCGGGAGGGAGTGGCGAGAGACCCAGTACTTC.

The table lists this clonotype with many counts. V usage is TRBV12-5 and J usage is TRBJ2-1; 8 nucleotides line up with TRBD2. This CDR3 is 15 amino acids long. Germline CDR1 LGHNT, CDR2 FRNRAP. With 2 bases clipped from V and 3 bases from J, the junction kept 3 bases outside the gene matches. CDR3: CASGLILADYNEQFF. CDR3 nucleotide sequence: TGTGCTAGTGGTTTGATACTAGCGGACTACAATGAGCAGTTCTTC.

The CDR3 DNA reads TGTGCCAGCAGTGTTCAAGCGGGGGCCAACGTCCTGACTTTC. This sequence encodes CASSVQAGANVLTF. The rearrangement joins TRBV6-4 to TRBJ2-6; D gene unclear. Germline loops: CDR1 MRHNA, CDR2 SNTAGT. V was clipped by 4 bases and J by 4 bases, with 8 bases between them. The CDR3 totals 14 residues.